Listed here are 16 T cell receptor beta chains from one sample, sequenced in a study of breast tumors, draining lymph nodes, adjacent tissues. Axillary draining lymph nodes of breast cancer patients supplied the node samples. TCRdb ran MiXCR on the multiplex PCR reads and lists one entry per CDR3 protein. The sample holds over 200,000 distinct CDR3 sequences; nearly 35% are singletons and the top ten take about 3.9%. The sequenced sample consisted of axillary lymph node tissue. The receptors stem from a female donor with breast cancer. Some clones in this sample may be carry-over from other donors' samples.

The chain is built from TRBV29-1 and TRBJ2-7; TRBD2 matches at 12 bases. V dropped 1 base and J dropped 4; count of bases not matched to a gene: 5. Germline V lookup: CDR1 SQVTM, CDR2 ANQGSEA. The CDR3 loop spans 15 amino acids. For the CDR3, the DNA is TGCAGCGTTGAAGGTCTAGCGGGAGGGCTATACGAGCAGTACTTC. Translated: CSVEGLAGGLYEQYF.

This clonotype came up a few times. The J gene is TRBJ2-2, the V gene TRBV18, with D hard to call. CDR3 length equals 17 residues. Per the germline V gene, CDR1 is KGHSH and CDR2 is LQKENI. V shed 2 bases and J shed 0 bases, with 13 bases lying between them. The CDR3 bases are TGTGCCAGCTCACCAGGAATTGGGAACGCGAACACCGGGGAGCTGTTTTTT. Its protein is CASSPGIGNANTGELFF.

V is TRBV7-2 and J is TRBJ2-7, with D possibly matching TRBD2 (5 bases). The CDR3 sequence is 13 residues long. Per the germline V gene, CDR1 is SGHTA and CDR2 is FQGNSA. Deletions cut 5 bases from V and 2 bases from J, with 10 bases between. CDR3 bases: TGTGCCAGCAGCGGGAGATCCCCCTACGAGCAGTACTTC. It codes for CASSGRSPYEQYF.

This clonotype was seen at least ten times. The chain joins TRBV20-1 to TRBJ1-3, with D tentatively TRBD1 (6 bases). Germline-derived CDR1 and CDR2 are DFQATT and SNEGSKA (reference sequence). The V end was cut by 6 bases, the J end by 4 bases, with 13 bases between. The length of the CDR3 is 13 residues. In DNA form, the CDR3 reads TGCAGTGCCAGGGGCGGGTTCGGAAACACCATATATTTT. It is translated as CSARGGFGNTIYF.

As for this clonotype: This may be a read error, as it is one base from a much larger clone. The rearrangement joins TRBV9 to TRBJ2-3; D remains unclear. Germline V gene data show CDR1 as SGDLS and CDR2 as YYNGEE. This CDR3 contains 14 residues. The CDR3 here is CASSLGSGTDTQSF. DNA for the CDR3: TGTGCCAGCAGTCTTGGCAGTGGCACAGATACGCAGTCTTTT. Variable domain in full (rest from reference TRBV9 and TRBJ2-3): DSGVTQTPKHLITATGQRVTLRCSPRSGDLSVYWYQQSLDQGLQFLIQYYNGEERAKGNILERFSAQQFPDLHSELNLSSLELGDSALYFCASSLGSGTDTQSFGPGTRLTVL.

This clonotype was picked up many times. Written as DNA, the CDR3 is TGTGCCAGCAGTGCTATAGGGGGGGACGGGGAGCTGTTTTTT. Protein: CASSAIGGDGELFF. The chain uses TRBV2 and TRBJ2-2; possible D gene TRBD2, 7 bases. CDR3 length: 14 residues. The V end lost 4 bases, the J end lost 7 bases, and 13 bases lay between the germline ends. CDR1 and CDR2 from the germline V gene are SNHLY and FYNNEI.

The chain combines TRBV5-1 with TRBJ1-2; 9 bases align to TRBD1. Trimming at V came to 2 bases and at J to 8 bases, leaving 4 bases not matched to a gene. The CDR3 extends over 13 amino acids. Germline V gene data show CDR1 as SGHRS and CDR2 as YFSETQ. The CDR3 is CASSFGTGLGYTF. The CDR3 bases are TGCGCCAGCAGCTTCGGGACAGGGCTGGGCTACACCTTC.

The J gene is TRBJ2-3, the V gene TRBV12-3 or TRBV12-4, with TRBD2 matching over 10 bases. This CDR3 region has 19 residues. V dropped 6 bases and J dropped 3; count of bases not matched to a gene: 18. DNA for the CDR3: TGTGCCAGCAGCCCATTAAGCAGACAGGGTAGCGGGGGGACAGATACGCAGTATTTT. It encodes CASSPLSRQGSGGTDTQYF.

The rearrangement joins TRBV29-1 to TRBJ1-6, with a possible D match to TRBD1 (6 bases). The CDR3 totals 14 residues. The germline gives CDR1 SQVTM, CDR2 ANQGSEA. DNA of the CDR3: TGCAGTTTAAGGGGACACGAGGGAAATTCACCCCTCCACTTT. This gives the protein CSLRGHEGNSPLHF. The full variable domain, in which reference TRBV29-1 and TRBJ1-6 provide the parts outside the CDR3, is SAVISQKPSRDICQRGTSLTIQCQVDSQVTMMFWYRQQPGQSLTLIATANQGSEATYESGFVIDKFPISRPNLTFSTLTVSNMSPEDSSIYLCSLRGHEGNSPLHFGNGTRLTVT.

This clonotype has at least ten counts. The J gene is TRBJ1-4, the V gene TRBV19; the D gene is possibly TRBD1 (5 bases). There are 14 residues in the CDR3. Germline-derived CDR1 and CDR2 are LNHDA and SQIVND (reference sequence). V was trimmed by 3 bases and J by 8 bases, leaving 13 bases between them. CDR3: CASSIGQGREKLFF. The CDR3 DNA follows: TGTGCCAGTAGTATCGGGCAGGGTCGCGAAAAACTGTTTTTT.

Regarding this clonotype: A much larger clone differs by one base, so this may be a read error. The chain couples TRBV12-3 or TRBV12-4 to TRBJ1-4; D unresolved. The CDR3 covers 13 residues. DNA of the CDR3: TGTGTCAGCACCGACGGTGAGGGAGAAAAACTGTTTTTT. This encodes CVSTDGEGEKLFF.

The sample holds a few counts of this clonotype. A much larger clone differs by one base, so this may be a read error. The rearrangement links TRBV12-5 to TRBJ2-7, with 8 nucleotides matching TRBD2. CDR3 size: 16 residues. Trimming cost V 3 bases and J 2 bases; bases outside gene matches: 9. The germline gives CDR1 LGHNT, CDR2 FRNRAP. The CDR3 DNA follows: TGTGCTAGTGGTTTCGTAGCGGGAACAGGGCCCTACGAGCAGTACTTC. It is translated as CASGFVAGTGPYEQYF.

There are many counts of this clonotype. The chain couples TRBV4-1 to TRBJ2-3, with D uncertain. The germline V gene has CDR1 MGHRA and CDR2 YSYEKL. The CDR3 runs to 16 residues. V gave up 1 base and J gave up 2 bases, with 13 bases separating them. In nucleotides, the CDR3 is TGCGCCAGCAGCCAAGGTGGTATAGGCCCCACAGATACGCAGTATTTT. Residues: CASSQGGIGPTDTQYF.

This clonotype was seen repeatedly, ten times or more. The CDR3, as DNA: TGTGCCAGCTTGAGCGGCGGGGGCACAGATACGCAGTATTTT. Amino acid sequence: CASLSGGGTDTQYF. This sequence joins TRBV12-3 or TRBV12-4 and TRBJ2-3, with D maybe TRBD2 (6 bases). The V end was cut by 8 bases, the J end by 1 base, with 13 bases between. The CDR3 totals 14 residues.

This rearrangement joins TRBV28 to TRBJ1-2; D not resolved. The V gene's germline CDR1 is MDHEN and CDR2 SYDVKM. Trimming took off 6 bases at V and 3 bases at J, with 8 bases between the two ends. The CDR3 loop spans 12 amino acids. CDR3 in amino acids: CASRVEDYGYTF. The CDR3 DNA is TGTGCCAGCAGAGTAGAGGACTATGGCTACACCTTC.

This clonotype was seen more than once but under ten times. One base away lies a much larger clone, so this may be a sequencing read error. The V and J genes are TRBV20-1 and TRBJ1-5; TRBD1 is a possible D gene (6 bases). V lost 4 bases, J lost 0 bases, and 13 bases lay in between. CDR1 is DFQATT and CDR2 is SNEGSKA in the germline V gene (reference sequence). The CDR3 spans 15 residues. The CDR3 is CSAKGGGYSNQPQHF. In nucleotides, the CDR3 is TGCAGTGCTAAAGGAGGGGGATATAGCAATCAGCCCCAGCATTTT.